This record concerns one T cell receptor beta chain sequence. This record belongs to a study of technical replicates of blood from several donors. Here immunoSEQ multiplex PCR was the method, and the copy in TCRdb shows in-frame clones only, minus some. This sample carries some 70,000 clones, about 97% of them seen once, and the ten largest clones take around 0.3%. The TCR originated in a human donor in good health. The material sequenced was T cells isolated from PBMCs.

CDR3 DNA: TGTGCCAGCAGTGAAATCAACTACACTGAAGCTTTCTTT. Translated, it gives CASSEINYTEAFF. The genes are TRBV2 and TRBJ1-1; D uncertain. This CDR3 comprises 13 residues. The V end was cut by 2 bases, the J end by 3 bases, with 7 bases between. The germline gives CDR1 SNHLY, CDR2 FYNNEI.